Here is one T cell receptor beta chain with its context. Its antigen remains unknown. This entry belongs to a study of cytomegalovirus exposure and HLA in healthy donors. Notes on the study in general: Cytomegalovirus status was reportedly diagnosed by the classifier with high sensitivity and specificity. The listing of 150 or so TCR beta chains classed them as cytomegalovirus-associated. Owing to their indistinguishability, certain V segments, notably TRBV6-2 and TRBV6-3, were excluded. The availability of immune exposure information extended only to CMV serostatus.

Researchers ran the PCR with 60 Vbeta and 13 Jbeta primers. Generated by immunoSEQ multiplex PCR, the TCRdb table keeps only in-frame clones and is missing some. The sample records about 160,000 clones, 80% being singletons. This CDR3 contains 14 residues. The germline CDR1 and CDR2 sequences are MDHEN and SYDVKM. V dropped 4 bases and J dropped 2 bases, with 9 bases sitting between them. The V call is TRBV28, the J call TRBJ1-5; a weak D match, TRBD1 (6 bases). The TCR originated in a man under 40 in good health and CMV-seronegative. Sequences were obtained from PBMCs. The CDR3 reads CASSWTVGNQPQHF. CDR3 nucleotides: TGTGCCAGCAGTTGGACAGTCGGCAATCAGCCCCAGCATTTT. Full variable domain (missing parts from reference TRBV28 and TRBJ1-5): DVKVTQSSRYLVKRTGEKVFLECVQDMDHENMFWYRQDPGLGLRLIYFSYDVKMKEKGDIPEGYSVSREKKERFSLILESASTNQTSMYLCASSWTVGNQPQHFGDGTRLSIL.